The 10 T cell receptor beta chains in this list originate from one sample, sequenced in a study of T cells after yellow fever vaccination. TCRdb independently ran MiXCR on the 5' RACE reads; one entry per CDR3 protein. The sample has about 50,000 distinct CDR3 sequences, around 7% seen once. The sample was CD8+ T cells sorted from PBMCs, taken on the day of the first yellow fever vaccination. Every receptor here comes from a man aged 18 to 35 who received the YFV17D yellow fever vaccine.

This clonotype has just a few counts. The chain employs TRBV6-1 and TRBJ2-7; no clear D gene. This CDR3 spans 12 amino acids. V was trimmed by 4 bases and J by 0 bases, leaving 4 bases between them. Germline CDR1 reads MNHNS; CDR2 reads SASEGT. CDR3 coding DNA: TGTGCCAGCAGTGGGGACTCCTACGAGCAGTACTTC. Amino acids: CASSGDSYEQYF.

V gene TRBV9 combines with J gene TRBJ2-7, with D uncertain. This CDR3 region has 13 residues. The V end lost 0 bases, the J end lost 4 bases, and 8 bases lay between the germline ends. Germline V lookup: CDR1 SGDLS, CDR2 YYNGEE. The CDR3 DNA reads TGTGCCAGCAGCGTAGAAACTGGGTACGAGCAGTACTTC. It specifies CASSVETGYEQYF.

This clonotype showed up many times. The gene calls are TRBV6-5 and TRBJ2-7; D is unclear. Looked up from germline, CDR1 is MNHEY and CDR2 is SVGAGI. CDR3 length equals 12 residues. V was pared by 5 bases and J by 6 bases, with 11 bases between. The CDR3 sequence: CASSGDGLEQYF. CDR3 DNA sequence: TGTGCCAGCAGTGGCGACGGGCTCGAGCAGTACTTC.

This clonotype was found many times. This sequence joins TRBV28 and TRBJ1-1; D gene ambiguous. Trimming cost V 8 bases and J 0 bases, with 19 bases left between them. The germline gives CDR1 MDHEN, CDR2 SYDVKM. The CDR3 has 16 amino acids. Written as DNA, the CDR3 is TGTGCCAGCGTCCCGTGGGCTACGACCATGAACACTGAAGCTTTCTTT. It is translated as CASVPWATTMNTEAFF.

This clonotype was observed many times. The chain is built from TRBV5-1 and TRBJ1-4; D is uncertain. The germline gives CDR1 SGHRS, CDR2 YFSETQ. Trimming pared 4 bases from V and 13 bases from J, leaving 14 bases between. This CDR3 has 12 residues. CDR3 region: CASSQTGGGLFF. CDR3 nucleotide sequence: TGCGCCAGCAGCCAGACCGGCGGTGGACTGTTTTTT.

This clonotype has more than one count but fewer than ten. This sequence joins TRBV9 and TRBJ2-3, with 10 positions matching TRBD1. V was pared by 4 bases and J by 4 bases, with 9 bases of the junction left unmatched. CDR3 length: 16 amino acids. Germline V gene sequence: CDR1 SGDLS, CDR2 YYNGEE. CDR3 nucleotides: TGTGCCAGCAGCTATCCCGGGACAGGGGCAGCAGATACGCAGTATTTT. Amino acid sequence: CASSYPGTGAADTQYF.

The table lists this clonotype with many counts. This chain links TRBV6-4 with TRBJ2-1; TRBD1 matches 7 bases. Trimming took 6 bases from V and 2 from J; bases not matched to a gene: 10. The length of the CDR3 is 16 residues. Germline CDR1 MRHNA, CDR2 SNTAGT. In DNA form, the CDR3 reads TGTGCCAGCAGCAGAGAGACAGGGCCACCCTACAATGAGCAGTTCTTC. It codes for CASSRETGPPYNEQFF.

The chain uses TRBV12-3 or TRBV12-4 and TRBJ2-7, with 9 bases fitting TRBD1. This CDR3 is 14 amino acids long. The junction had 8 bases not matched to a gene; V was cut back by 6 bases and J by 5 bases. Written as DNA, the CDR3 is TGTGCCAGCAGGCTAGACAGGGGGACTCACGAGCAGTACTTC. Its translation: CASRLDRGTHEQYF.

The rearrangement uses TRBV12-3 or TRBV12-4 and TRBJ2-3, with 16 bases aligning to TRBD2. The trim removed 5 bases at V and 4 bases at J, leaving 9 bases unmatched. The CDR3 is 18 residues long. CDR3 loop: CASSLFGTSGGEADTQYF. As DNA, the CDR3 is TGTGCCAGCAGTCTCTTTGGGACTAGCGGGGGGGAAGCAGATACGCAGTATTTT.

Ten or more counts support this clonotype. The rearrangement joins TRBV4-1 to TRBJ2-1; D is unclear. The germline CDR1 and CDR2 sequences are MGHRA and YSYEKL. V was clipped by 3 bases and J by 6 bases, with 9 bases between them. CDR3 length: 13 residues. CDR3 bases: TGCGCCAGCAGCCATGTAACACGCAATGAGCAGTTCTTC. It translates to CASSHVTRNEQFF.